This T cell receptor (beta chain) was identified during a study of T cell changes during pregnancy in multiple sclerosis. Here immunoSEQ multiplex PCR was the method, and the copy in TCRdb shows in-frame clones only, minus some. Of over 35,000 clones in the sample, 70% to 90% are singletons; the top ten hold approximately 1%. This CDR3 comprises 12 residues. Germline CDR1 is SNHLY and CDR2 is FYNNEI. Trimming shortened V by 5 bases and J by 7 bases, and 11 bases separated the two germline ends. The count of this clone is one. This material consisted of CD4+ T cells from peripheral blood mononuclear cells, taken after pregnancy. The J gene is TRBJ1-2, the V gene TRBV2; no clear D gene. The sequence came from a female donor with multiple sclerosis, enrolled in a pregnancy study. CDR3 in amino acids: CASSPEVGGYTF. The CDR3, as DNA: TGTGCCAGCAGTCCGGAGGTGGGTGGCTACACCTTC.